The rows below give T cell receptor beta chains drawn from one sample of a study of blood T cell repertoires in COVID-19. TCRdb keeps only in-frame clones here, not all; method: immunoSEQ multiplex PCR. The sample lists hundreds of thousands of clones; 70% to 85% were seen once. Sequencing was performed on PBMCs or T cells enriched from blood (not recorded which). These receptors were collected from an older woman who had recovered from COVID-19. Both conserved end residues are part of each CDR3. D genes are given only for firm matches. The size entry is marked missing in some rows and otherwise reads once, few, many or a size class.

clone size: NA; D gene: TRBD1; J gene: TRBJ1-5; V gene: TRBV19; CDR3 DNA: TGTGCCAGTAGTATAACTGGACAGGGGGGGAGCAATCAGCCCCAGCATTTT; CDR3 protein: CASSITGQGGSNQPQHF
clone size: NA; D gene: NA; J gene: TRBJ2-3; V gene: TRBV7-2; CDR3 DNA: TGTGCCAGCAGCCTCGACCGGGCAGATACGCAGTATTTT; CDR3 protein: CASSLDRADTQYF
clone size: few; D gene: TRBD2; J gene: TRBJ2-7; V gene: TRBV27; CDR3 DNA: TGTGCCGGGCCTCCCGAGCGGGGGTCCCACGAGCAGTACTTC; CDR3 protein: CAGPPERGSHEQYF
clone size: NA; D gene: NA; J gene: TRBJ1-6; V gene: TRBV6-6; CDR3 DNA: TGTGCCAGCAAGACCCCGGGGAATTCACCCCTCCACTTT; CDR3 protein: CASKTPGNSPLHF
clone size: few; D gene: NA; J gene: TRBJ1-6; V gene: TRBV2; CDR3 DNA: TGTGCCAGCACGGAGGAGGGAGGATCACCCCTCCACTTT; CDR3 protein: CASTEEGGSPLHF
clone size: few; D gene: NA; J gene: TRBJ2-5; V gene: TRBV7-2; CDR3 DNA: TGTGCCAGCAGCTTAGCGACAGCTGCGGTAGAGACCCAGTACTTC; CDR3 protein: CASSLATAAVETQYF
clone size: NA; D gene: NA; J gene: TRBJ1-1; V gene: TRBV27; CDR3 DNA: TGTGCCAGCAGTTTATCGAGGCGATTCAACACTGAAGCTTTCTTT; CDR3 protein: CASSLSRRFNTEAFF
clone size: NA; D gene: TRBD1; J gene: TRBJ1-1; V gene: TRBV5-1; CDR3 DNA: TGCGCCAGCAGCCGTACAGGGGGCGCGAACACTGAAGCTTTCTTT; CDR3 protein: CASSRTGGANTEAFF
clone size: once; D gene: TRBD1; J gene: TRBJ2-7; V gene: TRBV18; CDR3 DNA: TGTGCCAGCTCACCATACGGACAGGGGGTGGACGAGCAGTACTTC; CDR3 protein: CASSPYGQGVDEQYF
clone size: few; D gene: NA; J gene: TRBJ1-6; V gene: TRBV11-2; CDR3 DNA: TGTGCCAGCAGCTTGGGGCAGAAAGATTCACCCCTCCACTTT; CDR3 protein: CASSLGQKDSPLHF
clone size: NA; D gene: NA; J gene: TRBJ1-6; V gene: TRBV4-1; CDR3 DNA: TGCGCCAGCAGCCTCGAGCGGGACATTAATTCACCCCTCCACTTT; CDR3 protein: CASSLERDINSPLHF
clone size: NA; D gene: NA; J gene: TRBJ2-5; V gene: TRBV27; CDR3 DNA: TGTGCCAGCAGTCCTCGGAGGGGGCAAGTGGAGACCCAGTACTTC; CDR3 protein: CASSPRRGQVETQYF
clone size: few; D gene: NA; J gene: TRBJ1-1; V gene: TRBV3-1/TRBV3-2; CDR3 DNA: TGTGCCAGCAGCCAGGAGGGATGGACGACCAACACTGAAGCTTTCTTT; CDR3 protein: CASSQEGWTTNTEAFF
clone size: few; D gene: NA; J gene: TRBJ1-1; V gene: TRBV28; CDR3 DNA: TGTGCCAGCAGGGCCGTTGAAGCTTTCTTT; CDR3 protein: CASRAVEAFF
clone size: NA; D gene: NA; J gene: TRBJ2-3; V gene: TRBV5-1; CDR3 DNA: TGCGCCAGCAGCTTGGACGGGGATACGCAGTATTTT; CDR3 protein: CASSLDGDTQYF
clone size: once; D gene: TRBD1; J gene: TRBJ1-2; V gene: TRBV6-2/TRBV6-3; CDR3 DNA: TGTGCCAGCAGTTACGGGACAGGGAAGACGGATGGCTACACCTTC; CDR3 protein: CASSYGTGKTDGYTF
clone size: NA; D gene: NA; J gene: TRBJ1-2; V gene: TRBV5-4; CDR3 DNA: TGTGCCAGCAGCCTGGCTTCCGCGGGGAACTATGGCTACACCTTC; CDR3 protein: CASSLASAGNYGYTF
clone size: NA; D gene: NA; J gene: TRBJ1-5; V gene: TRBV10-1; CDR3 DNA: TGCGCCAGCAGTGAGTCGAGTCAGCCCCAGCATTTT; CDR3 protein: CASSESSQPQHF
clone size: NA; D gene: TRBD2; J gene: TRBJ2-7; V gene: TRBV19; CDR3 DNA: TGTGCCAGCGCCTTCGGACTAGCGGGAGTTAACGAGCAGTACTTC; CDR3 protein: CASAFGLAGVNEQYF
clone size: NA; D gene: TRBD1; J gene: TRBJ2-5; V gene: TRBV7-9; CDR3 DNA: TGTGCCAGCGCGGACAGGGCTGAGACCCAGTACTTC; CDR3 protein: CASADRAETQYF
clone size: NA; D gene: NA; J gene: TRBJ2-7; V gene: TRBV6-5; CDR3 DNA: TGTGCCAGCAGTTACTCCGAGGGTCCGGTCTCCTACGAGCAGTACTTC; CDR3 protein: CASSYSEGPVSYEQYF
clone size: few; D gene: TRBD1; J gene: TRBJ1-4; V gene: TRBV11-2; CDR3 DNA: TGTGCCAGCAGCTTCGGACAGGGGTTGGAGGGGGAAAAACTGTTTTTT; CDR3 protein: CASSFGQGLEGEKLFF
clone size: few; D gene: NA; J gene: TRBJ1-6; V gene: TRBV7-9; CDR3 DNA: TGTGCCAGCAGCTTTCCCCGCGGCTCAGGGGATGATTCACCCCTCCACTTT; CDR3 protein: CASSFPRGSGDDSPLHF
clone size: NA; D gene: NA; J gene: TRBJ1-2; V gene: TRBV12-3/TRBV12-4; CDR3 DNA: TGTGCCAGCAGTTTTTTCACTAACTATGGCTACACCTTC; CDR3 protein: CASSFFTNYGYTF
clone size: NA; D gene: NA; J gene: TRBJ2-2; V gene: TRBV6-5; CDR3 DNA: TGTGCCAGCAGTCCCCCCCGGGGTGAAGGGGAGCTGTTTTTT; CDR3 protein: CASSPPRGEGELFF
clone size: NA; D gene: NA; J gene: TRBJ2-7; V gene: TRBV5-6; CDR3 DNA: TGTGCCAGCAGCTTTTTTGGGCCCTCCTACGAGCAGTACTTC; CDR3 protein: CASSFFGPSYEQYF
clone size: once; D gene: TRBD2; J gene: TRBJ2-2; V gene: TRBV10-3; CDR3 DNA: TGTGCCATTCGTAGCGGGTACGAAGGCACCGGGGAGCTGTTTTTT; CDR3 protein: CAIRSGYEGTGELFF
clone size: NA; D gene: NA; J gene: TRBJ2-7; V gene: TRBV23-1; CDR3 DNA: TGCGCCAGCATCCTCCTCCTCCGGGACACTCGGGGCTACGAGCAGTACTTC; CDR3 protein: CASILLLRDTRGYEQYF
clone size: NA; D gene: TRBD1; J gene: TRBJ1-2; V gene: TRBV6-1; CDR3 DNA: TGTGCCAGCAGTGAAGCGCTTACAGGGGATGGCTACACCTTC; CDR3 protein: CASSEALTGDGYTF
clone size: few; D gene: NA; J gene: TRBJ1-3; V gene: TRBV5-4; CDR3 DNA: TGTGCCAGCAGCCCGTCAGGGACAGGAAACACCATATATTTT; CDR3 protein: CASSPSGTGNTIYF
clone size: once; D gene: TRBD2; J gene: TRBJ2-3; V gene: TRBV10-3; CDR3 DNA: TGTGCCATCAGTGACCTTATCGCGGGGGGCACAGATACGCAGTATTTT; CDR3 protein: CAISDLIAGGTDTQYF